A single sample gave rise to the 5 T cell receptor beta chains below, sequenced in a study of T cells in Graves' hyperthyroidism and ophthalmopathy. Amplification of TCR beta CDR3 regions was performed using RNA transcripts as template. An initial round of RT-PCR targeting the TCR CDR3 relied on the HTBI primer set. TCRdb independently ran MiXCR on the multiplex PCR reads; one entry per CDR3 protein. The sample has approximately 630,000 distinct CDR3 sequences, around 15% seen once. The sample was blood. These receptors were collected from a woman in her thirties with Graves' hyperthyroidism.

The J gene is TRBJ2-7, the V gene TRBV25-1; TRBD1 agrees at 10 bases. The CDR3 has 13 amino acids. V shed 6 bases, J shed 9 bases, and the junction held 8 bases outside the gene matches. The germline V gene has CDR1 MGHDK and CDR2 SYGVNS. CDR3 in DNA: TGTGCCAGCAGACGCGGGACAGGGGACGGGCAGTACTTC. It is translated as CASRRGTGDGQYF.

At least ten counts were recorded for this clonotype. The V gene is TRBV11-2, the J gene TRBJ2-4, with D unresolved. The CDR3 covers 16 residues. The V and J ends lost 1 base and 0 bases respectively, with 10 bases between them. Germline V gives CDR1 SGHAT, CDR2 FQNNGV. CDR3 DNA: TGTGCCAGCAGCTTAGGTGTACAGCTAGCCAAAAACATTCAGTACTTC. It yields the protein CASSLGVQLAKNIQYF.

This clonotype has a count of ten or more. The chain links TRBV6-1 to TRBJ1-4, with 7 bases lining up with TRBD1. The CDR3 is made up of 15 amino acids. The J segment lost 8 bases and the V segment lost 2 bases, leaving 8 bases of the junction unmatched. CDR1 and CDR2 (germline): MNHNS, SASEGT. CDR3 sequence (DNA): TGTGCCAGCAGTGAATTTAAGGGACAGCGGGAAAAACTGTTTTTT. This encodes CASSEFKGQREKLFF.

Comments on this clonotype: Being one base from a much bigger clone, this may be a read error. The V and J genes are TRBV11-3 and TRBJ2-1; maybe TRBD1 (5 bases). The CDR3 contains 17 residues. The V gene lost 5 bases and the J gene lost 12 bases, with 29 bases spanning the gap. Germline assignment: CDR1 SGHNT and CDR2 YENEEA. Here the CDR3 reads CASSAQGGGAHTALQFF. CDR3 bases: TGTGCCAGCAGCGCCCAAGGTGGTGGGGCCCACACGGCCCTGCAGTTCTTC. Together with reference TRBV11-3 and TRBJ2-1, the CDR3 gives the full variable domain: EAGVVQSPRYKIIEKKQPVAFWCNPISGHNTLYWYLQNLGQGPELLIRYENEEAVDDSQLPKDRFSAERLKGVDSTLKIQPAELGDSAVYLCASSAQGGGAHTALQFFGPGTRLTVL.

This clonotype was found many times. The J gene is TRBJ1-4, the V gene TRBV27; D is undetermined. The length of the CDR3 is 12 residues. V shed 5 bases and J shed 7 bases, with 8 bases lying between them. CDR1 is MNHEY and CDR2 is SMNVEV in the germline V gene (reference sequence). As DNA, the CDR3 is TGTGCCAGCAGTAAGTTGGGTGAAAAACTGTTTTTT. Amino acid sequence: CASSKLGEKLFF.